This T cell receptor (beta chain) was captured by sequencing in a study of response to subunit inactivated influenza vaccine. TCRdb re-analysed the RT-PCR reads in MiXCR, keeping a single row per CDR3 protein. Among about 780,000 distinct CDR3 sequences, under 20% were seen once, and the ten largest hold approximately 11%. This clonotype showed up many times. The antigen is unknown. Germline V gene data show CDR1 as SGHRS and CDR2 as YFSETQ. V lost 2 bases and J 7 bases, leaving 13 bases between the germline ends. The CDR3 totals 14 residues. Notes on the study in general: Authors suggested each seasonal influenza vaccination recruits few new T cells.

The TCR comes from a man in his fifties or sixties who received an inactivated influenza vaccine. The source material was PBMCs from blood, sampled 5 days after vaccination. The chain combines TRBV5-1 with TRBJ2-1; D gene ambiguous. The CDR3 is CASSFSRRLNEQFF. As DNA, the CDR3 is TGCGCCAGCAGCTTTTCCAGGCGTTTGAATGAGCAGTTCTTC.